This is a list of T cell receptor beta chains from one sample in a study of regulatory T cells in long-lasting Graves disease. One entry per CDR3 protein results from TCRdb running MiXCR on the multiplex PCR reads. This table holds fewer than 450,000 distinct CDR3 sequences, about 15% found once. The data were also submitted as part of a second study, on T cells in Graves' hyperthyroidism and ophthalmopathy.

Sequencing was performed on peripheral blood mononuclear cells (PBMCs), taken at new diagnosis, from a patient treated with antithyroid drugs. The receptor source for this set is a woman between 35 and 50 years old with Graves disease. CDR3s include the opening cysteine and the closing phenylalanine or tryptophan. D genes are given only for firm matches. Clone size is given for some rows only: seen once, a few or many times, or a class if the clone is expanded.

d_gene	v_gene	abundance	j_gene	CDR3aa	CDR3nt
-	TRBV6-2/TRBV6-3	few	TRBJ2-7	CASSYAASNEQYF	TGTGCCAGCAGTTACGCGGCTAGCAACGAGCAGTACTTC
TRBD2	TRBV5-1	many	TRBJ2-1	CASSKGLAGYNEQFF	TGCGCCAGCAGCAAGGGACTAGCGGGGTACAATGAGCAGTTCTTC
TRBD1	TRBV18	-	TRBJ2-7	CASSLGTGGLYGDEQYF	TGTGCCAGCTCACTCGGGACAGGGGGCCTTTACGGAGACGAGCAGTACTTC
-	TRBV10-3	many	TRBJ1-3	CAIRDIAYNTIYF	TGTGCCATCCGGGACATAGCGTACAACACCATATATTTT
TRBD1	TRBV10-2	many	TRBJ2-5	CASSNRDRGSETQYF	TGCGCCAGCAGTAACCGGGACAGGGGATCGGAGACCCAGTACTTC
-	TRBV30	many	TRBJ2-3	CAWSVGNTDTQYF	TGTGCCTGGAGTGTTGGGAACACAGATACGCAGTATTTT
-	TRBV7-2	many	TRBJ2-1	CASSSRGDYNEQFF	TGTGCCAGCAGCTCTCGTGGGGATTACAATGAGCAGTTCTTC
-	TRBV20-1	many	TRBJ2-1	CSARALGVYNEQFF	TGCAGTGCTAGAGCTCTAGGGGTGTACAATGAGCAGTTCTTC
-	TRBV24-1	-	TRBJ2-5	CATSDLKSGQETQYF	TGTGCCACCAGTGATTTGAAGTCAGGACAAGAGACCCAGTACTTC
-	TRBV7-8	many	TRBJ2-1	CASSTTSLNEQFF	TGTGCCAGCAGTACCACCTCTTTGAATGAGCAGTTCTTC
-	TRBV12-3/TRBV12-4	many	TRBJ2-7	CASSFSHSYEQYF	TGTGCCAGCAGTTTTAGTCACAGCTACGAGCAGTACTTC
-	TRBV20-1	many	TRBJ2-7	CSARLGILGPGEQYF	TGCAGTGCTAGATTAGGAATACTAGGCCCTGGGGAGCAGTACTTC
-	TRBV29-1	-	TRBJ1-3	CSVPGTAGNTIYF	TGCAGCGTCCCCGGGACCGCAGGAAACACCATATATTTT
TRBD1	TRBV30	many	TRBJ2-7	CAWSTDRGSYEQYF	TGTGCCTGGAGTACGGACAGGGGCTCCTACGAGCAGTACTTC
TRBD2	TRBV28	few	TRBJ2-2	CASSLDKWREVANTGELFF	TGTGCCAGCAGTTTAGATAAGTGGCGGGAGGTCGCGAACACCGGGGAGCTGTTTTTT
TRBD1	TRBV12-5	few	TRBJ1-1	CASGLGQGVNEAFF	TGTGCTAGTGGTTTGGGACAGGGGGTCAATGAAGCTTTCTTT
-	TRBV19	few	TRBJ1-1	CASSITRYTEAFF	TGTGCCAGTAGTATAACAAGATACACTGAAGCTTTCTTT
TRBD2	TRBV27	many	TRBJ2-7	CASSLTPGGVLEQYF	TGTGCCAGCAGTCTAACGCCTGGGGGGGTCCTCGAGCAGTACTTC
-	TRBV11-1	many	TRBJ2-3	CASSLGQTQYF	TGTGCCAGCAGCTTAGGTCAGACGCAGTATTTT
-	TRBV6-2/TRBV6-3	few	TRBJ2-1	CASSYPPTESYNEQFF	TGTGCCAGCAGTTACCCCCCGACAGAAAGCTACAATGAGCAGTTCTTC
-	TRBV28	many	TRBJ2-5	CASSLHDRQETQYF	TGTGCCAGCAGTCTACACGACAGACAAGAGACCCAGTACTTC
TRBD2	TRBV19	many	TRBJ2-7	CASSSPGTSGTYEQYF	TGTGCCAGTAGTTCTCCCGGGACTAGCGGGACCTACGAGCAGTACTTC
-	TRBV3-1	many	TRBJ1-2	CASSQGLAYGYTF	TGTGCCAGCAGCCAAGGTCTGGCCTATGGCTACACCTTC